Sequencing of this TCR beta chain was carried out in a study of CD8 T cells in Susac syndrome. V lost 0 bases and J 6 bases, leaving 9 bases between the germline ends. The CDR3 totals 13 residues. Per germline, CDR1 SGHRS and CDR2 YFSETQ. With random hexamers, reverse transcription was performed on roughly 0.5 to 1 ug of RNA. TCRdb independently ran MiXCR on the immunoSEQ multiplex PCR reads; one entry per CDR3 protein. The sample carries tens of thousands of distinct CDR3 sequences, approximately 90% recorded once. The chain links TRBV5-1 to TRBJ1-1; D remains ambiguous. This clonotype was obtained from a human donor in good health. The specimen sequenced was CD8+ T cells from PBMCs. The CDR3, as DNA: TGCGCCAGCAGCTTGGAATTGTGGTCTGAAGCTTTCTTT. This translates into CASSLELWSEAFF.